The 11 T cell receptor beta chains below all came from one sample that was sequenced in a study of regulatory T cells in long-lasting Graves disease. Regarding time point: newly diagnosed GD, antithyroid drugs for less than 3 months. Preparation of the TCR library used RNA extracted from PBMCs. HTBI primers from iRepertoire and Arm-PCR of CDR3 regions yielded the TCR beta libraries. One entry per CDR3 protein results from TCRdb running MiXCR on the multiplex PCR reads. The sample has some 220,000 distinct CDR3 sequences, roughly 18% seen once. These data were likewise used in another study, on T cells in Graves' hyperthyroidism and ophthalmopathy.

Sequenced here: peripheral blood mononuclear cells (PBMCs), sampled at new diagnosis, from a patient treated with antithyroid drugs. These receptor sequences come from a woman aged 25 to 45 with Graves disease.

Comments on this clonotype: A much larger clonotype is one base distant, so this may be a read error. This sequence joins TRBV7-6 and TRBJ2-3; 12 bases align to TRBD2. Germline values: CDR1 SGHVS, CDR2 FNYEAQ. The CDR3 extends over 16 amino acids. Here the CDR3 reads CASSPLTSGGTDSQYF. CDR3 nucleotide sequence: TGTGCCAGCAGCCCCCTGACTAGCGGGGGAACAGATTCGCAGTATTTT.

The V gene is TRBV7-8, the J gene TRBJ2-7; D not resolved. Trimming removed 5 bases from V and 1 base from J, with 15 bases in between. The CDR3 extends over 15 amino acids. Germline V CDR1 and CDR2: SGHVS, FQNEAQ. CDR3 loop: CASSPHSVGSYEQYF. The CDR3 coding sequence is TGTGCCAGCAGCCCCCACTCCGTGGGGTCCTACGAGCAGTACTTC. The complete variable domain, with remaining parts taken from reference TRBV7-8 and TRBJ2-7, reads GAGVSQSPRYKVAKRGQDVALRCDPISGHVSLFWYQQALGQGPEFLTYFQNEAQLDKSGLPSDRFFAERPEGSVSTLKIQRTQQEDSAVYLCASSPHSVGSYEQYFGPGTRLTVT.

On this clonotype: This may stem from a read error, because a much larger clone lies one nucleotide away. The genes are TRBV27 and TRBJ2-7; D is ambiguous. Germline assignment: CDR1 MNHEY and CDR2 SMNVEV (reference sequence). V shed 6 bases and J shed 5 bases, with 26 bases lying between them. The CDR3 is 17 amino acids. As DNA, the CDR3 is TGTGCCAGCAGCCCCACCATACAGTTTCGAACGGCCCACGAGCAGTACTTC. Translating it yields CASSPTIQFRTAHEQYF.

This clonotype was found many times. Because it lacks the conserved phenylalanine or tryptophan at the end, this CDR3 is likely a read error. This chain connects TRBV29-1 to TRBJ1-1; D remains ambiguous. V lost 3 bases to trimming and J lost 2 bases, with 7 bases between them. The CDR3 has 12 amino acids. CDR1 SQVTM and CDR2 ANQGSEA come from the germline V gene. The CDR3 bases are TGCAGCGTTGATCAGTATAACACTGAAGCTTTCCTT. Translation gives CSVDQYNTEAFL.

There are many counts of this clonotype. This chain links TRBV20-1 with TRBJ1-5, with a possible D match to TRBD1 (5 bases). Germline V gives CDR1 DFQATT, CDR2 SNEGSKA (reference sequence). Trimming left V 3 bases short and J 5 bases short, with 11 bases between. The CDR3 covers 13 residues. This CDR3 is CSASGGIHQPQHF. In DNA form, the CDR3 reads TGCAGTGCTAGTGGGGGGATCCATCAGCCCCAGCATTTT.

J is TRBJ2-7 and V is TRBV7-9; 8 bases map to TRBD1. The CDR3 totals 15 residues. Germline CDR1 SEHNR, CDR2 FQNEAQ (reference sequence). J gave up 0 bases and V 5 bases, and 6 bases lay outside the gene matches. CDR3 in amino acids: CASSSGQGVSYEQYF. In DNA form, the CDR3 reads TGTGCCAGCAGCAGTGGACAGGGTGTCTCCTACGAGCAGTACTTC.

For this clonotype: A clone one base away is much larger, so this may be a read error. V usage is TRBV12-3 or TRBV12-4 and J usage is TRBJ1-5, with D possibly TRBD1 on 6 matching bases. The CDR3 totals 15 residues. CDR3 coding DNA: TGTGGCAGCAGTTTAGGGGGGGGGCGAGAGCAGCCCCAGCATTTT. Translation: CGSSLGGGREQPQHF.

This clonotype was seen repeatedly, ten times or more. The chain has TRBV14 and TRBJ2-1; TRBD1 matches 9 bases. Germline V CDR1 and CDR2: SGHDN, FVKESK. The CDR3 has 14 amino acids. The V gene end was trimmed by 6 bases and the J gene end by 1 base; junction bases not matched to a gene: 1. The CDR3 is CASSDRGSYNEQFF. DNA of the CDR3: TGTGCCAGCAGTGACAGGGGGTCCTACAATGAGCAGTTCTTC.

This clonotype was seen many times. CDR3 coding DNA: TGCAGTGCTAGTAGCCTCTCCTACGAGCAGTACTTC. Translation: CSASSLSYEQYF. This chain connects TRBV20-1 to TRBJ2-7; D gene unclear. The CDR3 has 12 residues. Germline V CDR1 and CDR2: DFQATT, SNEGSKA (reference sequence). V gave up 3 bases and J gave up 0 bases, with 6 bases separating them.

This clonotype was observed many times. The CDR3 carries no conserved terminal phenylalanine or tryptophan, so it likely arises from a read error. The limits of the CDR3 on the DNA are not certain, so only TCRdb's listed CDR3 is given. The chain uses TRBV28 and TRBJ1-1. Ends included, the CDR3 has 13 residues. Germline assignment: CDR1 MDHEN and CDR2 SYDVKM. The CDR3 protein is CASSLQVNTEGFV.

This clonotype was counted ten times or more. The gene calls are TRBV20-1 and TRBJ2-2; the D gene could be TRBD1 or TRBD2 (5 bases each). With 3 bases removed from V and 6 bases from J, the gap between germline ends came to 11 bases. The CDR3 has 13 amino acids. Germline V gene lookup returns CDR1 DFQATT and CDR2 SNEGSKA (reference sequence). The CDR3 DNA reads as TGCAGTGCTAGGCCACCGGGGCCCGGGGAGCTGTTTTTT. Protein sequence: CSARPPGPGELFF.